This T cell receptor (beta chain) appears in the sequencing data of a study of PD-L1 blockade in urothelial cancer. Across the study: Patients started atezolizumab in about 2014, 1,200 mg intravenously every 3 weeks. Blood was subjected to analysis at 3 weeks (second dose) and 6 weeks following treatment start.

Of note for this clone: Its antigen is currently unknown.

Study-wide results and limits: A below-median TCR clonality in blood before treatment predicted better survival.

The CDR3 contains 14 residues. The germline V gene encodes CDR1 KGHSH and CDR2 LQKENI. Trimming removed 5 bases from V and 2 bases from J; junction bases left unmatched: 5. Repertoires were generated with immunoSEQ multiplex PCR, while TCRdb's copy carries only in-frame clones and drops some. The sample records fewer than 85,000 clones, 88% being singletons. Time point denoted: peripheral blood 6 weeks after treatment start. The source was PBMCs, collected around atezolizumab (anti-PD-L1) treatment. This receptor was obtained from a man aged 60 to 69 with urothelial cancer. The chain has TRBV18 and TRBJ1-1, with 7 bases fitting TRBD1. CDR3 in amino acids: CASSTGTANTEAFF. In nucleotides, the CDR3 is TGTGCCAGCTCAACAGGGACAGCCAACACTGAAGCTTTCTTT.